Listed here is a single T cell receptor beta chain. The sample belongs to a study of blood T cell repertoires in COVID-19. In the study overall: Samples came from the United States, Italy and Spain, spanning acute and convalescent COVID-19.

The trim removed 6 bases at V and 0 bases at J, leaving 5 bases unmatched. Looked up from germline, CDR1 is MNHEY and CDR2 is SMNVEV (reference sequence). CDR3 length: 14 amino acids. Sequencing used immunoSEQ multiplex PCR; TCRdb keeps in-frame clones, though not all of them. The top ten hold about a sixth of the sample, which has about 250,000 clones, 86% seen once. Assignment of participants to cohorts was predicated upon participant-reported clinical history. Two negative PCRs, clearance, or symptom resolution had been documented for recovered Cohort 3 donors. Material: PBMCs or T cells enriched from blood (not recorded which). The sequence was collected from a man younger than 30 who had recovered from COVID-19. The gene calls are TRBV27 and TRBJ2-7; 7 bases are a match to TRBD1. The CDR3 region is CASSYGTASYEQYF. The CDR3, as DNA: TGTGCCAGCAGCTATGGGACAGCCTCCTACGAGCAGTACTTC.